The clone carrying this TCR beta chain came up many times. Combining iRepertoire HTBI primers with Arm-PCR of CDR3 regions, the authors built TCR beta libraries. Each CDR3 protein is one row after TCRdb ran MiXCR on the multiplex PCR reads. The sample holds about 460,000 distinct CDR3 sequences, roughly 22% seen once. Time point meaning: persistent/refractory GD, antithyroid drugs over 5 years with positive TRAb. Researchers made the TCR library from RNA that was extracted from PBMCs. The data belong to a study of regulatory T cells in long-lasting Graves disease. Germline V gives CDR1 MDHEN, CDR2 SYDVKM. This CDR3 is 16 amino acids long. V shed 6 bases and J shed 0 bases, with 18 bases lying between them.

V is TRBV28 and J is TRBJ2-7; D is possibly TRBD1 or TRBD2 (5 bases each). The sequence was obtained from a female donor with Graves disease. The sequenced sample was peripheral blood mononuclear cells (PBMCs), obtained when the disease was refractory, from a patient treated with antithyroid drugs. The CDR3 DNA follows: TGTGCCAGCAGCCCAAGGGGAGTCCACAGCTCCTACGAGCAGTACTTC. Amino acids: CASSPRGVHSSYEQYF.